This T cell receptor (beta chain) was documented in a study of OX40 agonist ivuxolimab in advanced cancers. Overall study findings and caveats: Fewer expanded clones were found on average in CD4+ than in CD8+ T cells.

The CDR3 consists of 16 residues. V gave up 5 bases and J gave up 6 bases; unmatched junction bases: 5. Germline lookup yields CDR1 SGHDN and CDR2 FVKESK. The method was immunoSEQ multiplex PCR; TCRdb's version includes in-frame clones alone and lacks a portion of them. Of fewer than 90,000 clones in the sample, roughly 90% were seen once. As regards this clone: Its target is not known.

The starting material was CD4+ or CD8+ T cells sorted from blood, obtained in a trial of the OX40 agonist ivuxolimab. The chain is built from TRBV14 and TRBJ2-2; TRBD2 agrees at 14 bases. The source is an adult with an advanced solid tumor such as melanoma, head and neck, liver or kidney cancer. The DNA for the CDR3 is TGTGCCAGCAGCACCAGACTAGCGGGAGGGGCCGGGGAGCTGTTTTTT. It encodes CASSTRLAGGAGELFF.